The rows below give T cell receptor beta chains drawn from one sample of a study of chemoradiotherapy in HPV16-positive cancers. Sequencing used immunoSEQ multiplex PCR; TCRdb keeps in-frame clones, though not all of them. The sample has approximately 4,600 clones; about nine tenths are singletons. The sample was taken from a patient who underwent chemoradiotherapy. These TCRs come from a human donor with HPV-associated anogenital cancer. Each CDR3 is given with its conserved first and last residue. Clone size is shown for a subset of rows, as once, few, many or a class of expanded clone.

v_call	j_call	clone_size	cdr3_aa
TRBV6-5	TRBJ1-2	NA	CASSLSGYGYTF
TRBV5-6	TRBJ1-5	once	CASSLGPGIPQPQHF
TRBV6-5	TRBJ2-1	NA	CASSSERGSYNEQFF
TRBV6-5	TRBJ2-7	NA	CASSFSGTYEQYF
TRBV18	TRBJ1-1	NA	CASSRQGRTTEAFF
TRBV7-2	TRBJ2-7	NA	CASSLGTGGFEQYF
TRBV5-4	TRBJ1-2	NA	CASSLREPYGYTF
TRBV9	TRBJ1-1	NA	CASSVDLDTEAFF
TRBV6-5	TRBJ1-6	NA	CATKGGDSPLHF
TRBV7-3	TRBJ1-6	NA	CASSPRGGNSPLHF